The 14 T cell receptor beta chains below all came from one sample that was sequenced in a study of CXCR3-negative and CXCR3-positive naive CD8 T cells. General observations from the study: Relative to CXCR3-negative naive cells, CXCR3-positive naive cells had more hydrophobic TRB CDR3s.

5' RACE with UMI labels generated the TRB cDNA libraries. TCRdb processed the 5' RACE reads again and assigns one entry to each CDR3 protein, with no DNA. The listing contains 150,000 to 160,000 distinct CDR3 sequences. Their recognized antigens are unknown. The sample comprised naive CXCR3+ CD8+ T cells from blood. Documented subset: CD45RO-CCR7+CD27+CD95- naive CD8+ T cells expressing CXCR3 (TNR3+). These receptors all stem from a human donor in good health. Some clones in this sample may be carry-over from other donors' samples.

V usage is TRBV6-1 and J usage is TRBJ2-7; absent DNA, TCRdb's TRBD1 call cannot be checked. This CDR3 spans 17 amino acids. The germline V gene has CDR1 MNHNS and CDR2 SASEGT. CDR3 sequence: CASSPNLGDRRPYEQYF.

The CDR3 is CASSRGTGSSYEQYF. The V call is TRBV7-9, the J call TRBJ2-7; TCRdb lists TRBD1, though no DNA is available to test this call. The length of the CDR3 is 15 residues. CDR1 and CDR2 from the germline V gene are SEHNR and FQNEAQ (reference sequence).

J is TRBJ2-7 and V is TRBV7-9; there is no DNA to check the TCRdb D call of TRBD1. Germline assignment: CDR1 SEHNR and CDR2 FQNEAQ (reference sequence). The CDR3 extends over 12 amino acids. The CDR3 sequence is CASSPGPYEQYF. The whole variable domain, filled in from reference TRBV7-9 and TRBJ2-7, reads DTGVSQNPRHKITKRGQNVTFRCDPISEHNRLYWYRQTLGQGPEFLTYFQNEAQLEKSRLLSDRFSAERPKGSFSTLEIQRTEQGDSAMYLCASSPGPYEQYFGPGTRLTVT.

The J gene is TRBJ2-1, the V gene TRBV6-4; TCRdb proposes TRBD1, but this gene call is untestable without DNA. The CDR3 spans 11 residues. The germline V gene has CDR1 MRHNA and CDR2 SNTAGT. CDR3 in amino acids: CASSPLNEQFF.

CDR3 region: CASSKARESYEQYF. The chain has TRBV21-1 and TRBJ2-7. TRBV21-1 is a documented pseudogene. This CDR3 is built from 14 residues.

The chain is built from TRBV9 and TRBJ2-3; with no DNA, the TCRdb D assignment of TRBD1 cannot be verified. The V gene's germline CDR1 is SGDLS and CDR2 YYNGEE. The CDR3 consists of 14 residues. Here the CDR3 reads CASSVEGGINTQYF.

The chain carries TRBV11-3 and TRBJ2-1; TCRdb designates TRBD1, a call that cannot be tested without DNA. CDR1 is SGHNT and CDR2 is YENEEA in the germline V gene. The CDR3 consists of 17 residues. This CDR3 reads CASSLGSGGLSYNEQFF.

This chain joins TRBV29-1 and TRBJ1-1; TCRdb lists TRBD1, though no DNA is available to test this call. The CDR3 runs 12 residues. Germline lookup yields CDR1 SQVTM and CDR2 ANQGSEA. Here the CDR3 reads CSVTGMNTEAFF.

V and J are TRBV19 and TRBJ2-7; without DNA, the TCRdb call of TRBD2 cannot be checked. This CDR3 contains 15 residues. Germline CDR1 is LNHDA and CDR2 is SQIVND (reference sequence). This CDR3 is CASSSGLAGIYEQYF.

The J gene is TRBJ2-7, the V gene TRBV29-1; TCRdb outputs TRBD1, but without DNA this stays unchecked. CDR1 SQVTM and CDR2 ANQGSEA come from the germline V gene. This CDR3 has 12 amino acids. CDR3 region: CSVWDTSYEQYF.

The chain carries TRBV4-3 and TRBJ2-1; the D call from TCRdb, TRBD2, cannot be confirmed without DNA. Looked up from germline, CDR1 is LGHNA and CDR2 is YSLEER. The CDR3 runs to 17 residues. CDR3 amino acids: CASSHLPGLALNNEQFF.

V and J are TRBV28 and TRBJ1-2; there is no DNA to check the TCRdb D call of TRBD1. From germline, CDR1 is MDHEN and CDR2 SYDVKM. The CDR3 sequence is 15 residues long. This CDR3 reads CASSPRADALWGYTF.

The rearrangement joins TRBV27 to TRBJ2-3; TCRdb reports TRBD1, a call that lacks DNA to check it against. The CDR3 is 16 amino acids. Germline CDR1 MNHEY, CDR2 SMNVEV (reference sequence). CDR3 sequence: CASRERGQGLADTQYF.

This chain connects TRBV7-2 to TRBJ2-7; TCRdb picks TRBD2, but there is no DNA to check that call. The CDR3 has 16 residues. The germline V gene encodes CDR1 SGHTA and CDR2 FQGNSA. CDR3 in amino acids: CASSLEGLTPTYEQYF.